Below, 24 T cell receptor beta chains from the same sample are listed, as sequenced in a study of CD8 T cells in Susac syndrome. An input of 0.5 to 1 ug of RNA was subjected to reverse transcription using random hexamers. MiXCR was run by TCRdb on the immunoSEQ multiplex PCR reads, yielding one entry per CDR3 protein. Here the sample spans around 150,000 distinct CDR3 sequences, about 94% being singletons. Sequenced sample: CD4+ T cells from PBMCs. These receptor sequences come from a human donor in good health.

This clonotype came up once. The chain recombines TRBV6-1 with TRBJ1-1; D is perhaps TRBD1 (5 bases). Germline V gives CDR1 MNHNS, CDR2 SASEGT. CDR3 length: 15 amino acids. V lost 4 bases to trimming and J lost 10 bases, with 22 bases between them. The CDR3: CASSVRSAFAGGAFF. CDR3 sequence (DNA): TGTGCCAGCAGTGTCAGGTCGGCGTTCGCCGGGGGAGCTTTCTTT.

The gene calls are TRBV5-1 and TRBJ2-5; D possibly uses TRBD1 or TRBD2 (5 bases each). CDR3 size: 15 residues. CDR1 SGHRS and CDR2 YFSETQ come from the germline V gene. Trimming removed 2 bases from V and 2 bases from J, with 13 bases in between. The CDR3 sequence is CASSLRDGQQETQYF. The CDR3 DNA reads TGCGCCAGCAGCTTACGGGACGGACAACAAGAGACCCAGTACTTC.

The chain links TRBV30 to TRBJ1-1; D gene ambiguous. The germline gives CDR1 GTSNPN, CDR2 SVGIG (reference sequence). V was cut by 0 bases and J by 1 base, with 6 bases left in between. This CDR3 spans 13 amino acids. The CDR3 is CAWSVTENTEAFF. DNA of the CDR3: TGTGCCTGGAGTGTAACGGAGAACACTGAAGCTTTCTTT.

The chain combines TRBV7-3 with TRBJ2-3, with 10 bases identical to TRBD2. CDR1 is SGHTA, CDR2 FQGTGA, per germline. The V and J ends lost 0 bases and 4 bases, in that order; junction bases with no gene match: 7. CDR3 size: 17 residues. CDR3 in amino acids: CASSLTASGGFADTQYF. CDR3 sequence (DNA): TGTGCCAGCAGCTTAACGGCTAGCGGGGGATTTGCAGATACGCAGTATTTT.

The chain couples TRBV5-4 to TRBJ1-3; 7 bases fit TRBD1. Looked up from germline, CDR1 is SGHNT and CDR2 is YYREEE (reference sequence). The CDR3 runs to 15 residues. J gave up 2 bases and V 2 bases, and 4 bases lay outside the gene matches. The CDR3 region is CASSLQGRTGNTIYF. For the CDR3, the DNA is TGTGCCAGCAGCTTACAGGGGAGGACTGGAAACACCATATATTTT.

The rearrangement links TRBV4-1 to TRBJ2-3; 11 bases match TRBD2. The CDR3 sequence is 18 residues long. J was trimmed by 3 bases and V by 0 bases; bases with no gene match: 8. In germline, CDR1 is MGHRA, CDR2 YSYEKL. The CDR3 region has the DNA TGCGCCAGCAGCCAAGAGGCCCCGACTAGCGGGGAAACAGATACGCAGTATTTT. This encodes CASSQEAPTSGETDTQYF.

This chain connects TRBV29-1 to TRBJ1-5, with 7 bases fitting TRBD1. The junction had 3 bases not matched to a gene; V was cut back by 2 bases and J by 5 bases. Germline V gives CDR1 SQVTM, CDR2 ANQGSEA. This CDR3 spans 13 amino acids. The CDR3 coding sequence is TGCAGCGTTGAACAGGGGGGGGATCAGCCCCAGCATTTT. Its protein is CSVEQGGDQPQHF.

The chain employs TRBV30 and TRBJ1-2, with 7 bases identical to TRBD1. The CDR3 has 14 amino acids. V was clipped by 2 bases and J by 4 bases; unmatched bases: 7. CDR1 GTSNPN and CDR2 SVGIG come from the germline V gene (reference sequence). The CDR3 sequence is CAWSWQGGGYGYTF. The CDR3 DNA follows: TGTGCCTGGAGTTGGCAAGGGGGCGGCTATGGCTACACCTTC.

The chain recombines TRBV20-1 with TRBJ2-3, with 7 bases lining up with TRBD2. CDR1 DFQATT and CDR2 SNEGSKA come from the germline V gene (reference sequence). The CDR3 runs 13 residues. With 4 bases clipped from V and 5 bases from J, the junction kept 6 bases outside the gene matches. CDR3: CSAMPGGKDTQYF. Here the CDR3 DNA reads TGCAGTGCTATGCCGGGGGGTAAAGATACGCAGTATTTT.

The chain couples TRBV5-1 to TRBJ2-5; 7 bases are a match to TRBD1. Unmatched junction bases numbered 5, after V lost 0 bases and J lost 3 bases. The CDR3 contains 15 residues. Germline V gene lookup returns CDR1 SGHRS and CDR2 YFSETQ. CDR3 loop: CASSLASTGEETQYF. The CDR3 DNA follows: TGCGCCAGCAGCTTGGCCTCAACAGGGGAAGAGACCCAGTACTTC.

The J gene is TRBJ1-1, the V gene TRBV29-1; D possibly corresponds to TRBD1 (5 bases). The CDR3 is 11 amino acids. V was clipped by 6 bases and J by 9 bases, with 14 bases between them. Looked up from germline, CDR1 is SQVTM and CDR2 is ANQGSEA. The CDR3 DNA is TGCAGCGTCGGGGGAGACACGAAAGCTTTCTTT. This gives the protein CSVGGDTKAFF.

This chain joins TRBV6-1 and TRBJ1-1, with D possibly matching TRBD1 (6 bases). This CDR3 has 14 amino acids. Trimming took 6 bases from V and 2 from J, leaving 13 bases between them. Germline V gene lookup returns CDR1 MNHNS and CDR2 SASEGT. The CDR3 spells CASSRDTGNTEAFF. The CDR3 coding sequence is TGTGCCAGCAGCCGGGACACCGGAAACACTGAAGCTTTCTTT.

V is TRBV10-3 and J is TRBJ2-3; maybe TRBD1 (5 bases). The CDR3 contains 14 residues. Germline CDR1 reads ENHRY; CDR2 reads SYGVKD. V gave up 2 bases and J gave up 3 bases, with 9 bases separating them. In nucleotides, the CDR3 is TGTGCCATCAGTGAGGACAGAAAGACAGATACGCAGTATTTT. Translating gives CAISEDRKTDTQYF.

The chain combines TRBV3-1 with TRBJ2-2; 7 bases line up with TRBD1. J lost 2 bases, V lost 0 bases, and 6 bases had no gene match. The CDR3 extends over 17 amino acids. Germline V gene lookup returns CDR1 LGHDT and CDR2 YNNKEL (reference sequence). CDR3 residues: CASSQDLAGGNTGELFF. Written as DNA, the CDR3 is TGTGCCAGCAGCCAAGATTTAGCAGGGGGTAACACCGGGGAGCTGTTTTTT.

The chain combines TRBV5-4 with TRBJ2-5, with 9 positions matching TRBD1. The V and J ends lost 0 bases and 6 bases, in that order; junction bases with no gene match: 6. The CDR3 extends over 15 amino acids. The germline gives CDR1 SGHNT, CDR2 YYREEE (reference sequence). The CDR3 spells CASSLGDRAVKTQYF. DNA of the CDR3: TGTGCCAGCAGCTTGGGGGACAGGGCAGTGAAGACCCAGTACTTC.

The chain has TRBV5-4 and TRBJ1-6; 9 bases line up with TRBD1. Germline loops: CDR1 SGHNT, CDR2 YYREEE (reference sequence). J gave up 8 bases and V 4 bases, and 7 bases lay outside the gene matches. The CDR3 has 15 amino acids. The CDR3 here is CASSKQQGADSPLHF. The CDR3 DNA follows: TGTGCCAGCAGCAAACAACAGGGGGCGGATTCACCCCTCCACTTT.

The chain links TRBV4-1 to TRBJ1-2, with TRBD1 as a possible D gene (5 bases). The CDR3 runs 17 residues. Per germline, CDR1 MGHRA and CDR2 YSYEKL. The ends were cut back, 8 bases at V and 0 bases at J, with 22 bases in the middle. The CDR3 sequence: CASGLGRGVGANYGYTF. The CDR3 bases are TGCGCCAGCGGGCTGGGTAGGGGAGTAGGAGCTAACTATGGCTACACCTTC.

V usage is TRBV28 and J usage is TRBJ1-2, with 7 bases lining up with TRBD1. The junction had 4 bases not matched to a gene; V was cut back by 5 bases and J by 1 base. Germline V CDR1 and CDR2: MDHEN, SYDVKM. This CDR3 is 14 amino acids long. CDR3 in amino acids: CASSAGQFNYGYTF. In nucleotides, the CDR3 is TGTGCCAGCAGTGCGGGACAGTTTAACTATGGCTACACCTTC.

The CDR3 DNA reads as TGTGCCAGCAGCCTTACTAGCGGGGGGGCATTAAGGGAGCTGTTTTTT. It codes for CASSLTSGGALRELFF. The chain carries TRBV3-1 and TRBJ2-2, with 13 bases aligning to TRBD2. The germline CDR1 and CDR2 sequences are LGHDT and YNNKEL (reference sequence). V lost 4 bases, J lost 9 bases, and 8 bases stayed unmatched. The CDR3 totals 16 residues.

The V gene is TRBV12-5, the J gene TRBJ2-6; no clear D. Germline V CDR1 and CDR2: LGHNT, FRNRAP. The ends were cut back, 6 bases at V and 0 bases at J, with 9 bases in the middle. The CDR3 runs to 15 residues. The CDR3 DNA follows: TGTGCTAGTGGCACAGTCGGCTCTGGGGCCAACGTCCTGACTTTC. It specifies CASGTVGSGANVLTF. Full variable domain (remainder filled in from reference TRBV12-5 and TRBJ2-6): DARVTQTPRHKVTEMGQEVTMRCQPILGHNTVFWYRQTMMQGLELLAYFRNRAPLDDSGMPKDRFSAEMPDATLATLKIQPSEPRDSAVYFCASGTVGSGANVLTFGAGSRLTVL.

The J gene is TRBJ1-2, the V gene TRBV6-5; the D gene is possibly TRBD1 (5 bases). The CDR3 spans 15 residues. Germline V gives CDR1 MNHEY, CDR2 SVGAGI. The V and J ends lost 0 bases and 9 bases respectively, with 17 bases between them. The CDR3 DNA is TGTGCCAGCAGTTACTCTCCAGGGCGTTACGATCGCTACACCTTC. Its protein is CASSYSPGRYDRYTF.

This clonotype has only one observation. The rearrangement uses TRBV29-1 and TRBJ1-1; 7 nucleotides line up with TRBD1. This CDR3 spans 14 amino acids. V shed 4 bases and J 5 bases; nucleotides not matched to a gene: 10. The germline V gene has CDR1 SQVTM and CDR2 ANQGSEA. The CDR3: CSVGVQGRRTEAFF. In nucleotides, the CDR3 is TGCAGCGTTGGGGTACAGGGGAGGAGGACTGAAGCTTTCTTT. Drawing the rest from reference TRBV29-1 and TRBJ1-1, the complete variable domain is SAVISQKPSRDICQRGTSLTIQCQVDSQVTMMFWYRQQPGQSLTLIATANQGSEATYESGFVIDKFPISRPNLTFSTLTVSNMSPEDSSIYLCSVGVQGRRTEAFFGQGTRLTVV.

In this sample, this clonotype turned up once. V gene TRBV2 combines with J gene TRBJ2-3; D might be TRBD1 (5 bases). Trimming removed 3 bases at V and 12 bases at J, with 19 bases between. The CDR3 extends over 14 amino acids. CDR1 SNHLY and CDR2 FYNNEI come from the germline V gene. The CDR3 region has the DNA TGTGCCAGCAGTGATCCTCCCCTCAGGGAACCTCAGTATTTT. It translates to CASSDPPLREPQYF.

This clonotype showed up just once. This CDR3 reads CASSVGGTGELFF. In DNA form, the CDR3 reads TGTGCCAGCAGCGTAGGAGGGACCGGGGAGCTGTTTTTT. The chain combines TRBV9 with TRBJ2-2, with D perhaps TRBD2 (5 bases). V was shortened by 0 bases and J by 5 bases, with 5 bases between the two germline ends. The CDR3 sequence is 13 residues long. Germline CDR1 and CDR2: SGDLS and YYNGEE.